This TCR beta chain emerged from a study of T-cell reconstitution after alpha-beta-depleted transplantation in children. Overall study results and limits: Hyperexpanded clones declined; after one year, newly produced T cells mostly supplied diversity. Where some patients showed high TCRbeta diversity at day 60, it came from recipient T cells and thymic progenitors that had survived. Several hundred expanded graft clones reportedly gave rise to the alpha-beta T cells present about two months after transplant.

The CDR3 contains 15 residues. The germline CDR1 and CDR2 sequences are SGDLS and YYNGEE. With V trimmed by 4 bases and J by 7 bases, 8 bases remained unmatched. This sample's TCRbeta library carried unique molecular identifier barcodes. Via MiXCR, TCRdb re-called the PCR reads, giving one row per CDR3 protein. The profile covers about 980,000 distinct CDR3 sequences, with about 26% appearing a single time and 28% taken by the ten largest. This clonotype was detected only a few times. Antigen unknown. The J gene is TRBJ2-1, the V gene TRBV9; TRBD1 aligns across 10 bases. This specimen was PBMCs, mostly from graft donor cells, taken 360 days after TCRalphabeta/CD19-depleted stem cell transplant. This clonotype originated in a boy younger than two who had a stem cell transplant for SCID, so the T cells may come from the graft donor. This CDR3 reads CASSPRQGAKNEQFF. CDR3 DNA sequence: TGTGCCAGCAGCCCCAGACAGGGGGCGAAGAATGAGCAGTTCTTC.